Sequencing of this T cell receptor (beta chain) was carried out in a study of blood T cells in healthy people across ages. The study's findings and limits: Long-lived donors exceeded aged donors in naive CD4+ cells and diversity.

Germline CDR1 and CDR2: SQVTM and ANQGSEA. The CDR3 is made up of 14 amino acids. About this clonotype: Its antigen is unidentified. One end of the junction is discordant with germline, which a read error may explain.

A sample-barcoded 5' primer and a J-beta primer mix were used in a second PCR of about 7 to 12 cycles. Each CDR3 protein gets one entry after TCRdb re-called the 5' RACE reads with MiXCR. The sample contains about 1.7 million distinct CDR3 sequences, approximately 28% of which appear only once. V is TRBV29-1 and J is TRBJ2-2; 9 bases align to TRBD2. This receptor was identified in a woman in her twenties or thirties in good health. The specimen was blood. DNA for the CDR3: TGCAGCGTGCAGCGGGGGGCGAACACCGGGGAGCCGTTTTTT. This sequence encodes CSVQRGANTGEPFF.